One sample yielded the 29 T cell receptor beta chains listed below, sequenced in a study of blood T cells in healthy people across ages. With a J-beta primer mix and a sample-barcoded 5' primer, a second PCR ran roughly 6 to 11 cycles. TCRdb re-called the 5' RACE reads with MiXCR, one entry per CDR3 protein. The profile shows about 1 million distinct CDR3 sequences, 40% to 50% of them singletons. Sequenced sample: blood. The receptors shown here come from a woman aged 55 to 70 in good health.

This sequence joins TRBV4-2 and TRBJ2-2, with 10 positions matching TRBD2. Germline V CDR1 and CDR2: LGHNA, YNFKEQ. The CDR3 is made up of 18 amino acids. J gave up 6 bases and V 1 base, and 11 bases lay outside the gene matches. The CDR3 here is CASSQVWASGSNAGELFF. The CDR3 region has the DNA TGTGCCAGCAGCCAAGTTTGGGCTAGCGGGAGTAATGCCGGGGAGCTGTTTTTT.

This clonotype was picked up a small number of times. V gene TRBV27 combines with J gene TRBJ2-5; 8 bases agree with TRBD2. V dropped 5 bases and J dropped 5; count of bases not matched to a gene: 7. There are 14 residues in the CDR3. Germline V lookup: CDR1 MNHEY, CDR2 SMNVEV (reference sequence). For the CDR3, the DNA is TGTGCCAGCAGTCCCAGCGGGAGAGCGGAGACCCAGTACTTC. This encodes CASSPSGRAETQYF.

The chain has TRBV28 and TRBJ1-2; 9 bases are a match to TRBD1. Trimming at V came to 7 bases and at J to 6 bases, leaving 9 bases not matched to a gene. Germline assignment: CDR1 MDHEN and CDR2 SYDVKM. The CDR3 is 14 amino acids. The CDR3 reads CASTVIGQGNGYTF. CDR3 coding DNA: TGTGCCAGCACCGTTATCGGACAGGGGAATGGCTACACCTTC.

This chain uses TRBV20-1 with TRBJ1-2, with D hard to call. Germline CDR1 is DFQATT and CDR2 is SNEGSKA (reference sequence). This CDR3 is 15 amino acids long. Trimming left V 0 bases short and J 4 bases short, with 15 bases between. The CDR3 reads CSARDGKVPVYGYTF. The CDR3 DNA reads TGCAGTGCTAGAGATGGGAAAGTCCCAGTCTATGGCTACACCTTC.

The genes are TRBV6-2 or TRBV6-3 and TRBJ2-3; 7 positions agree with TRBD2. CDR3 length: 16 residues. Germline V gene data show CDR1 as MNHEY and CDR2 as SVGEGT. V trimming: 9 bases; J trimming: 0 bases; junction bases outside the gene matches: 12. The CDR3 nucleotides are TGTGCCAGTAGTCCCCGACTAGCTCTGAGCACAGATACGCAGTATTTT. Its protein is CASSPRLALSTDTQYF.

The chain has TRBV5-1 and TRBJ2-3; 8 positions agree with TRBD1. V lost 2 bases and J lost 2; bases outside the gene matches: 7. CDR1 SGHRS and CDR2 YFSETQ come from the germline V gene. The CDR3 consists of 16 residues. CDR3 region: CASSLIPGQDTDTQYF. For the CDR3, the DNA is TGCGCCAGCAGCTTAATACCGGGACAGGACACAGATACGCAGTATTTT. The full variable domain, in which reference TRBV5-1 and TRBJ2-3 provide the parts outside the CDR3, is KAGVTQTPRYLIKTRGQQVTLSCSPISGHRSVSWYQQTPGQGLQFLFEYFSETQRNKGNFPGRFSGRQFSNSRSEMNVSTLELGDSALYLCASSLIPGQDTDTQYFGPGTRLTVL.

V gene TRBV6-1 combines with J gene TRBJ2-7, with 10 bases aligning to TRBD2. This CDR3 contains 21 residues. The V segment lost 3 bases and the J segment 1 base; nucleotides outside the gene matches: 21. The germline V gene encodes CDR1 MNHNS and CDR2 SASEGT. The CDR3 here is CASSEGYLAGEGSPSSYEQYF. DNA of the CDR3: TGTGCCAGCAGTGAGGGTTATCTAGCGGGGGAGGGAAGTCCGTCATCCTACGAGCAGTACTTC.

The chain links TRBV6-5 to TRBJ2-1, with TRBD2 as a possible D gene (5 bases). V lost 0 bases and J 5 bases, leaving 11 bases between the germline ends. This CDR3 comprises 15 residues. CDR1 is MNHEY and CDR2 is SVGAGI in the germline V gene. CDR3 region: CASSYSVARNNEQFF. CDR3 DNA: TGTGCCAGCAGTTACTCGGTAGCGAGAAACAATGAGCAGTTCTTC.

This chain uses TRBV29-1 with TRBJ2-4; TRBD2 agrees at 7 bases. V lost 5 bases and J lost 15; bases outside the gene matches: 19. CDR1 SQVTM and CDR2 ANQGSEA come from the germline V gene. The CDR3 consists of 14 residues. The CDR3 DNA follows: TGCAGCGTTTCAATGGGGAGGGGTCAAGAGACCCGGTACTTC. Translated, it gives CSVSMGRGQETRYF. The variable domain in full, with the rest retrieved from reference TRBV29-1 and TRBJ2-4, is SAVISQKPSRDICQRGTSLTIQCQVDSQVTMMFWYRQQPGQSLTLIATANQGSEATYESGFVIDKFPISRPNLTFSTLTVSNMSPEDSSIYLCSVSMGRGQETRYFGAGTRLSVL.

The rearrangement uses TRBV7-2 and TRBJ2-4, with 10 bases aligning to TRBD2. TRBJ2-7 explains the end of the DNA better; the J call may be wrong. This CDR3 contains 14 residues. The germline V gene has CDR1 SGHTA and CDR2 FQGNSA. CDR3 in DNA: TGTGCCAGCAAACCTAGCGGGAGTTGCGACGAGCAGTACTTC. Encoded protein: CASKPSGSCDEQYF.

This sequence joins TRBV2 and TRBJ2-7; maybe TRBD2 (5 bases). The germline CDR1 and CDR2 sequences are SNHLY and FYNNEI. Trimming took off 6 bases at V and 2 bases at J, with 20 bases between the two ends. CDR3 length: 16 residues. The CDR3 spells CASRPILGLNTYEQYF. The CDR3 DNA sequence: TGTGCCAGCAGACCCATACTAGGGCTTAATACCTACGAGCAGTACTTC.

As regards this clonotype: A much more abundant neighbour one base away suggests this may be a read error. The rearrangement joins TRBV27 to TRBJ2-3; D is undetermined. CDR1 is MNHEY and CDR2 is SMNVEV in the germline V gene (reference sequence). This CDR3 is 12 amino acids long. Trimming removed 5 bases from V and 4 bases from J, with 7 bases in between. DNA of the CDR3: TGTGCCAGCAGTCACATGGCAGATACGCAGTATTTT. Amino acids: CASSHMADTQYF.

The chain uses TRBV12-3 or TRBV12-4 and TRBJ2-1; D ambiguous. The V and J ends lost 7 bases and 8 bases respectively, with 12 bases between them. This CDR3 spans 12 amino acids. The CDR3 spells CASNLNKDEQFF. CDR3 in DNA: TGTGCCAGCAACCTGAACAAGGATGAGCAGTTCTTC.

The CDR3 DNA reads as TGTGCTAGTGGTTTTGTGCCGGTCGAGCAGTACTTC. It yields the protein CASGFVPVEQYF. The chain couples TRBV12-5 to TRBJ2-5; no definite D call. The J call is doubtful: the DNA matches TRBJ2-7 better. The CDR3 consists of 12 residues. Germline V gives CDR1 LGHNT, CDR2 FRNRAP.

The V call is TRBV11-3, the J call TRBJ2-1, with a possible D match to TRBD1 (6 bases). The V and J ends lost 4 bases and 5 bases respectively, with 15 bases between them. The length of the CDR3 is 15 residues. CDR1 and CDR2 from the germline V gene are SGHNT and YENEEA. The CDR3, as DNA: TGTGCCAGCAGCTCCAGGGGTGCTCCTAACAATGAGCAGTTCTTC. Translated: CASSSRGAPNNEQFF.

This clonotype was counted ten times or more. CDR3 nucleotide sequence: TGTGCCAGCAGCGGGGCAGGGTCCTACGAGCAGTACTTC. Amino acid sequence: CASSGAGSYEQYF. The rearrangement links TRBV9 to TRBJ2-7, with D maybe TRBD1 (5 bases). With 3 bases removed from V and 1 base from J, the gap between germline ends came to 8 bases. The CDR3 runs 13 residues. Germline V gene sequence: CDR1 SGDLS, CDR2 YYNGEE.

As for this clonotype: A much larger clone differs from this one at a single base, so this may be a read error. The chain recombines TRBV7-9 with TRBJ1-2; TRBD1 aligns across 7 bases. The V and J ends lost 7 bases and 6 bases, in that order; junction bases with no gene match: 5. This CDR3 has 12 residues. Germline V CDR1 and CDR2: SEHNR, FQNEAQ (reference sequence). CDR3 sequence reads: CASNLTGNGYTF. In DNA form, the CDR3 reads TGTGCCAGCAACTTGACAGGGAATGGCTACACCTTC.

The chain recombines TRBV28 with TRBJ2-7; D is unresolved. Trimming stripped 6 bases from V and 3 bases from J, with 15 bases between. The CDR3 has 14 residues. CDR1 and CDR2 (germline): MDHEN, SYDVKM. The CDR3 DNA reads TGTGCCAGCAGCCCCTGGTCGGGTTACTACGAGCAGTACTTC. Translation: CASSPWSGYYEQYF.

The rearrangement uses TRBV21-1 and TRBJ1-4; the DNA was not used to check the table's D call, TRBD1. TRBV21-1 is a known pseudogene. There are 15 residues in the CDR3. The DNA for the CDR3 is TGTGCCAGCAGCAGGGACAGCTGTAGGAATGAAAAACTGTTTTTT. This gives the protein CASSRDSCRNEKLFF.

The rearrangement uses TRBV9 and TRBJ2-2, with D unclear. Germline V gene lookup returns CDR1 SGDLS and CDR2 YYNGEE. The CDR3 extends over 15 amino acids. Trimming took off 1 base at V and 1 base at J, with 8 bases between the two ends. The CDR3 DNA sequence: TGTGCCAGCAGCGTATCGGTGGGGAACACCGGGGAGCTGTTTTTT. This codes for CASSVSVGNTGELFF.

The chain uses TRBV7-2 and TRBJ2-5; 7 bases are a match to TRBD1. The germline gives CDR1 SGHTA, CDR2 FQGNSA. The ends lost 4 bases at V and 4 bases at J; junction bases unmatched: 6. The CDR3 spans 14 residues. CDR3 residues: CASSWRQGGETQYF. The CDR3 region has the DNA TGTGCCAGCAGCTGGCGACAGGGCGGAGAGACCCAGTACTTC. Supplemented by reference TRBV7-2 and TRBJ2-5, the full variable domain reads GAGVSQSPSNKVTEKGKDVELRCDPISGHTALYWYRQSLGQGLEFLIYFQGNSAPDKSGLPSDRFSAERTGGSVSTLTIQRTQQEDSAVYLCASSWRQGGETQYFGPGTRLLVL.

The table lists this clonotype with a few counts. V usage is TRBV6-5 and J usage is TRBJ2-7; D might be TRBD2 (6 bases). The germline V and J ends were trimmed by 4 bases and 6 bases, with 13 bases remaining between them. Germline V gene sequence: CDR1 MNHEY, CDR2 SVGAGI. The CDR3 runs to 13 residues. In DNA, the CDR3 is TGTGCCAGCAGTTCCTCGGGACTCGGCGAGCAGTACTTC. Translating it yields CASSSSGLGEQYF.

This clonotype has ten or more counts. This rearrangement joins TRBV10-2 to TRBJ2-5, with 10 bases that match TRBD2. Looked up from germline, CDR1 is WSHSY and CDR2 is SAAADI. V lost 0 bases, J lost 5 bases, and 3 bases stayed unmatched. This CDR3 comprises 15 residues. CDR3 protein: CASSESLAGVETQYF. The CDR3 DNA follows: TGCGCCAGCAGTGAGTCGCTAGCGGGAGTGGAGACCCAGTACTTC.

The CDR3 loop is CASSPESSGRSYNEQFF. The CDR3 DNA reads TGTGCCAGCAGCCCGGAGAGTAGCGGGAGGAGCTACAATGAGCAGTTCTTC. The J gene is TRBJ2-1, the V gene TRBV4-2; 10 positions match TRBD2. Germline V gene sequence: CDR1 LGHNA, CDR2 YNFKEQ. The CDR3 is made up of 17 amino acids. V lost 4 bases to trimming and J lost 3 bases; unmatched junction nucleotides: 9.

This clonotype has more than one count but fewer than ten. The chain is built from TRBV6-6 and TRBJ2-1, with D possibly TRBD1 on 5 matching bases. The CDR3 is 11 amino acids. V lost 2 bases and J lost 12, with 8 bases in between. Germline-derived CDR1 and CDR2 are MNHNY and SVGAGI (reference sequence). Here the CDR3 DNA reads TGTGCCAGCAGTTACGGGGCCGGGCAGTTCTTC. It specifies CASSYGAGQFF.

The gene calls are TRBV27 and TRBJ2-5, with 8 bases aligning to TRBD2. The DNA matches TRBJ2-7 better at its end, which makes the J call doubtful. The CDR3 contains 14 residues. Germline CDR1 reads MNHEY; CDR2 reads SMNVEV (reference sequence). This chain's CDR3 is CASSAKTSAYEQYF. DNA of the CDR3: TGTGCCAGCAGTGCCAAGACTAGCGCGTACGAGCAGTACTTC.

The rearrangement links TRBV2 to TRBJ2-5, with a tentative D call TRBD1 (6 bases). Trimming shortened V by 6 bases and J by 3 bases, and 14 bases separated the two germline ends. There are 14 residues in the CDR3. The germline CDR1 and CDR2 sequences are SNHLY and FYNNEI. For the CDR3, the DNA is TGTGCCAGCAGGGCAGGGACATTAGAAGAGACCCAGTACTTC. Translating gives CASRAGTLEETQYF.

The J gene is TRBJ2-7, the V gene TRBV13; maybe TRBD2 (6 bases). The CDR3 has 12 amino acids. The V gene's germline CDR1 is PRHDT and CDR2 FYEKMQ (reference sequence). Trimming shortened V by 6 bases and J by 4 bases, and 10 bases separated the two germline ends. Written as DNA, the CDR3 is TGTGCCAGCAGTTGGGGGGAGTACGAGCAGTACTTC. Residues: CASSWGEYEQYF.

This chain connects TRBV2 to TRBJ1-4; 8 bases map to TRBD1. V was clipped by 6 bases and J by 2 bases; unmatched bases: 5. There are 15 residues in the CDR3. CDR1 and CDR2 (germline): SNHLY, FYNNEI. The CDR3 nucleotides are TGTGCCAGCAGAGACAGGGGACGGACTAATGAAAAACTGTTTTTT. Its translation is CASRDRGRTNEKLFF.